The 8 T cell receptor beta chains below come from one sample, sequenced in a study of blood T cell repertoires in COVID-19. Clones were read by immunoSEQ multiplex PCR, and TCRdb kept only the in-frame ones, dropping some. This table holds 150,000 or so clones, around 82% found once. Input material: peripheral blood. Source of these receptors: a woman aged 40 to 55 with COVID-19, enrolled during active disease.

This clone has just one count. The chain has TRBV11-3 and TRBJ1-1, with D hard to call. The CDR3 is 14 amino acids. CDR1 SGHNT and CDR2 YENEEA come from the germline V gene. V lost 2 bases, J lost 7 bases, and 14 bases lay in between. The CDR3 nucleotides read TGTGCCAGCAGCTTATTTGGAGGGCTGCATGAAGCTTTCTTT. Translating gives CASSLFGGLHEAFF.

V and J are TRBV11-3 and TRBJ2-7; maybe TRBD1 (5 bases). Germline loops: CDR1 SGHNT, CDR2 YENEEA. Trimming cost V 1 base and J 6 bases, with 13 bases left between them. The CDR3 spans 14 residues. CDR3 region: CASSLGQGSAEQYF. In nucleotides, the CDR3 is TGTGCCAGCAGCTTAGGCCAGGGTTCGGCCGAGCAGTACTTC.

This clone was observed a handful of times. The rearrangement joins TRBV28 to TRBJ1-5, with no clear D. CDR3 size: 13 residues. V lost 8 bases to trimming and J lost 6 bases, with 14 bases between them. Germline CDR1 is MDHEN and CDR2 is SYDVKM. DNA of the CDR3: TGTGCCAGCCGAGAGGGCTCGACTCAGCCCCAGCATTTT. Amino acids: CASREGSTQPQHF.

This chain links TRBV29-1 with TRBJ2-7; possible D gene TRBD2, 5 bases. The germline gives CDR1 SQVTM, CDR2 ANQGSEA. This CDR3 spans 11 amino acids. V lost 5 bases and J lost 4, with 9 bases in between. CDR3 nucleotide sequence: TGCAGCGTTTCGCGGGCGTACGAGCAGTACTTC. It encodes CSVSRAYEQYF.

This clone was observed at least ten times. The J gene is TRBJ1-6, the V gene TRBV18; 9 bases match TRBD1. The CDR3 totals 16 residues. The ends lost 4 bases at V and 6 bases at J; junction bases unmatched: 7. Germline CDR1 and CDR2: KGHSH and LQKENI. The CDR3 DNA follows: TGTGCCAGCTCACGCTTACAGGGGGCGGGTAATTCACCCCTCCACTTT. As protein: CASSRLQGAGNSPLHF.

This clone appeared a single time. The chain recombines TRBV28 with TRBJ1-6; 10 bases are a match to TRBD1. This CDR3 contains 15 residues. CDR1 MDHEN and CDR2 SYDVKM come from the germline V gene. V shed 8 bases and J 7 bases; nucleotides not matched to a gene: 8. The CDR3: CASVPTGGVNSPLHF. The CDR3 DNA sequence: TGTGCCAGCGTTCCGACAGGGGGCGTAAATTCACCCCTCCACTTT.

The chain links TRBV2 to TRBJ2-2; the D is unclear. The V end was cut by 2 bases, the J end by 3 bases, with 4 bases between. Germline loops: CDR1 SNHLY, CDR2 FYNNEI. The CDR3 spans 13 residues. The CDR3 nucleotides read TGTGCCAGCAGTGAATATCACACCGGGGAGCTGTTTTTT. This gives the protein CASSEYHTGELFF.

The chain links TRBV5-1 to TRBJ2-2; TRBD1 agrees at 10 bases. This CDR3 has 19 amino acids. V lost 0 bases, J lost 4 bases, and 12 bases stayed unmatched. Germline loops: CDR1 SGHRS, CDR2 YFSETQ. CDR3 DNA sequence: TGCGCCAGCAGCTTGGGGGTGACAGGGGGCTATGGTAGCACCGGGGAGCTGTTTTTT. Translating it yields CASSLGVTGGYGSTGELFF.